The rows below give T cell receptor beta chains drawn from one sample of a study of identifying expanded T cells in peripheral blood. The protocol was immunoSEQ multiplex PCR, while the TCRdb copy is restricted to in-frame clones and leaves out a portion. The table shows 60,000 to 80,000 clones, with 85% to 90% occurring only once. Sequencing input: blood. The origin of the receptors is a person aged 18 to 75 in good health. Each CDR3 is given with its conserved first and last residue. The D gene is left open where the match is weak. Size is omitted from some rows. Given values are once, few, many or a class for expanded clones.

NA	NA	TRBV6-1	TRBJ1-5	TGTGCCAGCAGTGAAGGGGTAGTGCAGCCCCAGCATTTT	CASSEGVVQPQHF
NA	TRBD1	TRBV11-2	TRBJ1-1	TGTGCCAGCAGCTTCGGGACAGCAGTGAACACTGAAGCTTTCTTT	CASSFGTAVNTEAFF
NA	NA	TRBV7-2	TRBJ1-4	TGTGCCAGCAGCCTAAACAGTGTAACCCGGAAACTGTTTTTT	CASSLNSVTRKLFF
NA	NA	TRBV7-3	TRBJ2-1	TGTGCCAGCAGCTTGAGGGAAAACAATGAGCAGTTCTTC	CASSLRENNEQFF
NA	NA	TRBV7-2	TRBJ2-7	TGTGCCAGCAGCTTAGATGGGACATCCTACTACGAGCAGTACTTC	CASSLDGTSYYEQYF
NA	TRBD2	TRBV9	TRBJ2-7	TGTGCCAGCAGCGTATCGCAAGCGGGAGGAGGCGAGCAGTACTTC	CASSVSQAGGGEQYF
NA	TRBD2	TRBV7-3	TRBJ2-7	TGTGCCAGCAGCTCCAAAGCGGGATTTGACTACGAGCAGTACTTC	CASSSKAGFDYEQYF
few	TRBD2	TRBV14	TRBJ2-5	TGTGCCAGCAGCCCGGGACTAGCCAGAGAGACCCAGTACTTC	CASSPGLARETQYF
NA	NA	TRBV11-2	TRBJ2-7	TGTGCCAGCAGCTTAATCTCCTCCTACGAGCAGTACTTC	CASSLISSYEQYF
NA	NA	TRBV9	TRBJ2-5	TGTGCCAGCAGCGTTAATTGGGCGGAAGAGACCCAGTACTTC	CASSVNWAEETQYF
NA	NA	TRBV7-3	TRBJ2-2	NA	CASSPEGSGQGELFF
NA	TRBD1	TRBV19	TRBJ2-5	TGTGCCAGTAGTATAGGGACAGGGGCAGAGACCCAGTACTTC	CASSIGTGAETQYF
NA	TRBD2	TRBV14	TRBJ2-5	TGTGCCAGCAGCCAAGGAACTAGCGTCGGGGAGACCCAGTACTTC	CASSQGTSVGETQYF
NA	NA	TRBV7-2	TRBJ2-5	TGTGCCAGCAGCCACGTAAGCCAAGAGACCCAGTACTTC	CASSHVSQETQYF
NA	NA	TRBV4-1	TRBJ1-1	TGCGCCAGCAGCCATCCGAACACTGAAGCTTTCTTT	CASSHPNTEAFF
NA	TRBD1	TRBV2	TRBJ1-5	TGTGCCAGTACGACAGGGAACGGCAATCAGCCCCAGCATTTT	CASTTGNGNQPQHF
NA	NA	TRBV7-2	TRBJ2-3	TGTGCCAGCAGCTTTAGGGTAGCAGATACGCAGTATTTT	CASSFRVADTQYF
NA	TRBD1	TRBV2	TRBJ1-1	TGTGCCAGCCAGGGACAGGGAGGGACTGAAGCTTTCTTT	CASQGQGGTEAFF
NA	NA	TRBV15	TRBJ2-3	TGTGCCACCAGCAGTTTCACAGATACGCAGTATTTT	CATSSFTDTQYF
NA	NA	TRBV7-2	TRBJ1-2	TGTGCCAGCAGCTTGCAGGGTCTTTGGTATGGCTACACCTTC	CASSLQGLWYGYTF
NA	NA	TRBV28	TRBJ2-5	TGTGCCAGCAGACTCAGAGAGACCCAGTACTTC	CASRLRETQYF
NA	NA	TRBV14	TRBJ2-1	TGTGCCAGCACGTTGGGGCATGAGCAGTTCTTC	CASTLGHEQFF
NA	NA	TRBV2	TRBJ1-1	TGTGCCAGCAGCAACTTCCGAGATCGGGCTTTCTTT	CASSNFRDRAFF
NA	NA	TRBV15	TRBJ1-5	TGTGCCACCAGCAACAGCAATCAGCCCCAGCATTTT	CATSNSNQPQHF
NA	NA	TRBV6-1	TRBJ1-1	TGTGCCAGCAGTGAAGGGGAGAGGGTGAGGTACACTGAAGCTTTCTTT	CASSEGERVRYTEAFF
NA	NA	TRBV11-2	TRBJ2-6	TGTGCCAGCACAGGGGAAGCTGGGGCCAACGTCCTGACTTTC	CASTGEAGANVLTF
NA	NA	TRBV7-2	TRBJ2-6	TGTGCCAGCAGCCGGACAGTCCAGGGGGCCAACGTCCTGACTTTC	CASSRTVQGANVLTF
NA	NA	TRBV9	TRBJ1-1	TGTGCCAGCAGCGCAGTAGGACCGGGGCGGTGGGACACTGAAGCTTTCTTT	CASSAVGPGRWDTEAFF
NA	NA	TRBV10-1	TRBJ2-1	TGCGCCAGCAGTGAGCCGGGCGCCTACAATGAGCAGTTCTTC	CASSEPGAYNEQFF
NA	NA	TRBV7-9	TRBJ1-2	TGTGCCAGCAGCGTGACAGACTCCTATGGCTACACCTTC	CASSVTDSYGYTF
few	NA	TRBV7-9	TRBJ2-1	TGTGCCAGCAGCCAGGGAGGGGACAGAAAATACAATGAGCAGTTCTTC	CASSQGGDRKYNEQFF
NA	NA	TRBV5-1	TRBJ2-3	TGCGCCAGCAGACGAGGGTCGGGGTTAGGCACAGATACGCAGTATTTT	CASRRGSGLGTDTQYF
NA	NA	TRBV5-6	TRBJ1-1	TGTGCCAGCAGCTTCGTTGGGGACACTGAAGCTTTCTTT	CASSFVGDTEAFF
NA	TRBD1	TRBV7-9	TRBJ1-2	TGTGCCAGCAGCTTAGCTGGGGACAGGGCCCCCTACACCTTC	CASSLAGDRAPYTF
once	TRBD1	TRBV7-6	TRBJ1-6	TGTGCCAGCAGCTTAGCCATACAGGGGGCTTCACCCCTCCACTTT	CASSLAIQGASPLHF
NA	NA	TRBV7-9	TRBJ2-5	TGTGCCAGCAGCCGCTCCCGAGAGACCCAGTACTTC	CASSRSRETQYF
NA	NA	TRBV5-1	TRBJ1-1	TGCGCCAGCAGCTTGTGGGGCACGGGGAACACTGAAGCTTTCTTT	CASSLWGTGNTEAFF
few	TRBD1	TRBV2	TRBJ2-1	TGTGCCAGCAGTGAGACAGGGAATTACAATGAGCAGTTCTTC	CASSETGNYNEQFF
NA	TRBD1	TRBV18	TRBJ2-1	TGTGCCAGCTCACCCACCGGGACAGGGTACAATGAGCAGTTCTTC	CASSPTGTGYNEQFF
NA	TRBD1	TRBV5-6	TRBJ2-1	TGTGCCAGCAGCTTTGGACAGGGGGTAACCTACAATGAGCAGTTCTTC	CASSFGQGVTYNEQFF
NA	TRBD2	TRBV27	TRBJ2-3	TGTGCCAGCAGCAAGGGACTAGCGGGAGCGGGCCCCACAGATACGCAGTATTTT	CASSKGLAGAGPTDTQYF
NA	NA	TRBV6-5	TRBJ1-1	TGTGCCAGCAGTTACCTTGGGCATAAGAACACTGAAGCTTTCTTT	CASSYLGHKNTEAFF